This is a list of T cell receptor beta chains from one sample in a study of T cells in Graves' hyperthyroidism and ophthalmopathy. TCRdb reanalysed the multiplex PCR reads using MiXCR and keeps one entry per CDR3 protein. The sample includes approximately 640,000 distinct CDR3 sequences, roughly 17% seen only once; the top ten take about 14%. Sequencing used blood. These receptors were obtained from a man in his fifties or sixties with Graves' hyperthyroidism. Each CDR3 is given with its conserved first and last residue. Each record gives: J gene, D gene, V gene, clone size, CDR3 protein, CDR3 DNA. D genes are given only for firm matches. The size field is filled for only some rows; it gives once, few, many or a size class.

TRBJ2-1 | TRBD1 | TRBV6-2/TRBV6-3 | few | CASSVGRGLDEQFF | TGTGCCAGCAGTGTGGGCAGGGGGCTCGATGAGCAGTTCTTC
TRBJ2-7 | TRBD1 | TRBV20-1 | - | CSAIHGTGGGEQYF | TGCAGTGCAATTCACGGGACAGGAGGTGGGGAGCAGTACTTC
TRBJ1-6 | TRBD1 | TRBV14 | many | CASSQGQGASSPLHF | TGTGCCAGCAGCCAAGGACAGGGTGCGTCTTCACCCCTCCACTTT
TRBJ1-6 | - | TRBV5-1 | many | CASSLATGTDNSPLHF | TGCGCCAGCAGCTTGGCCACGGGGACGGATAATTCACCCCTCCACTTT
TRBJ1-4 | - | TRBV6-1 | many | CASSSLGSATNEKLFF | TGTGCCAGCAGCTCCTTAGGGTCTGCAACTAATGAAAAACTGTTTTTT
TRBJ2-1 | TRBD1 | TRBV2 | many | CASSATGPEQFF | TGTGCCAGCAGTGCGACAGGGCCAGAGCAGTTCTTC
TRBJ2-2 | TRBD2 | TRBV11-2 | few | CASIKTELAGTGELFF | TGTGCCAGCATCAAAACGGAACTAGCGGGAACCGGGGAGCTGTTTTTT
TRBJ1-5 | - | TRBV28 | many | CASSLYRESITQHF | TGTGCCAGCAGTTTATACAGGGAAAGTATTACCCAGCATTTT
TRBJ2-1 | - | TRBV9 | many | CASSTTGPREQFF | TGTGCCAGCAGCACAACAGGGCCGAGGGAGCAGTTCTTC
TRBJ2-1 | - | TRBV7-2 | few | CASSSHRSRGRSNEQFF | TGTGCCAGCAGCTCACACCGCTCGAGGGGAAGATCCAATGAGCAGTTCTTC
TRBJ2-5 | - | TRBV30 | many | CAWRHREEETQYF | TGTGCCTGGAGGCACAGGGAGGAAGAGACCCAGTACTTC
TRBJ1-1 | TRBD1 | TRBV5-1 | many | CASSFTGTGWPNTEAFF | TGCGCCAGCAGCTTCACCGGGACAGGATGGCCAAACACTGAAGCTTTCTTT
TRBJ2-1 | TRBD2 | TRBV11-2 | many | CASSLVLAGGGPTYNEQFF | TGTGCCAGCAGCTTAGTGCTAGCGGGAGGGGGCCCTACTTACAATGAGCAGTTCTTC
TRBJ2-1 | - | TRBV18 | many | CASSPYPGENNEQFF | TGTGCCAGCTCACCATACCCAGGGGAGAACAATGAGCAGTTCTTC
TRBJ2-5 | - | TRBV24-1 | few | CATSFSGDYQETQYF | TGTGCCACCAGTTTTAGTGGGGATTACCAAGAGACCCAGTACTTC
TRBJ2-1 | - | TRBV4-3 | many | CASSHQTVNEQFF | TGCGCCAGCAGCCATCAGACAGTAAATGAGCAGTTCTTC
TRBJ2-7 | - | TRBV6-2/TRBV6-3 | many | CASSFGQNYEQYF | TGTGCCAGCAGTTTCGGACAGAACTACGAGCAGTACTTC
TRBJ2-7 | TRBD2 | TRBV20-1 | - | CSASTSGDSYEQYF | TGCAGTGCTTCGACTAGCGGGGACTCCTACGAGCAGTACTTC
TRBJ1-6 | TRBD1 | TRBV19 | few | CASRDRGFSPLHF | TGTGCCAGTAGGGACAGGGGGTTTTCACCCCTCCACTTT
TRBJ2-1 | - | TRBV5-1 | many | CASSLVGLDLYNEQFF | TGCGCCAGCAGCTTGGTAGGACTGGACCTCTACAATGAGCAGTTCTTC
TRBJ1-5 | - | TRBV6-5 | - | CASSWNMYQPQHF | TGTGCCAGCAGTTGGAACATGTATCAGCCCCAGCATTTT
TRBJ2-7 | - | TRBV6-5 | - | CASSSRRDTSHEQYF | TGTGCCAGCAGTTCTCGCCGGGACACCTCCCACGAGCAGTACTTC
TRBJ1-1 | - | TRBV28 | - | CASSLSQLGGSGTEAFF | TGTGCCAGCAGTTTATCTCAACTCGGCGGGTCGGGGACTGAAGCTTTCTTT
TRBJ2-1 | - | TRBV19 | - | CASSHKGHYNEQFF | TGTGCCAGTAGCCACAAGGGGCACTACAATGAGCAGTTCTTC
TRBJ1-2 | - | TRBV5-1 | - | CTSTKRPDSLNYGYTF | TGCACCAGCACCAAACGACCGGACAGCTTGAACTATGGCTACACCTTC
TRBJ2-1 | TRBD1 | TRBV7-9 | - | CASSLVRGGQGNEKFF | TGTGCCAGCAGCTTAGTTCGCGGAGGACAGGGTAATGAGAAGTTCTTC
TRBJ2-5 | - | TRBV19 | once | CASKSNREERTQYF | TGTGCCTCAAAATCCAACAGGGAGGAGAGGACCCAGTACTTC
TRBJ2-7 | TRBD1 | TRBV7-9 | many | CASSLVKGAHEQYF | TGTGCCAGCAGCTTAGTCAAGGGGGCCCACGAGCAGTACTTC
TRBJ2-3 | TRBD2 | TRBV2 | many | CASRAGERWGTDTQYF | TGTGCCAGCAGGGCGGGAGAAAGATGGGGCACAGATACGCAGTATTTT
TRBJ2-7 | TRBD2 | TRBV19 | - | CASSIVAGGYEQYF | TGTGCCAGTAGTATTGTAGCGGGAGGATACGAGCAGTACTTC
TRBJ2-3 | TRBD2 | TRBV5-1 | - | CASSLRGLAPSDTQYF | TGCGCCAGCAGCTTAAGAGGACTAGCTCCTTCAGATACGCAGTATTTT
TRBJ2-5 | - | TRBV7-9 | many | CASSARTEQETQYF | TGTGCCAGCAGCGCAAGGACCGAACAAGAGACCCAGTACTTC
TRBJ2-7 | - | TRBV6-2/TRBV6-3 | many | CASSYPGNYYEQYF | TGTGCCAGCAGTTACCCCGGGAACTACTACGAGCAGTACTTC
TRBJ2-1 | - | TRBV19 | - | CASSMVHPYNEQFF | TGTGCCAGTAGTATGGTTCATCCCTACAATGAGCAGTTCTTC
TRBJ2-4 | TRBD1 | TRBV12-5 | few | CASGLVQDLRDRAVRNIQYF | TGTGCTAGTGGTTTGGTACAAGATCTTAGGGACAGGGCGGTCAGAAACATTCAGTACTTC
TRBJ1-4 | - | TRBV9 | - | CASSSSRATNEKLFF | TGTGCCAGCTCCTCCTCCCGGGCAACTAATGAAAAACTGTTTTTT
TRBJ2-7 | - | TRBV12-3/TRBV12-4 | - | CASSPPGRVGYEQYF | TGTGCCAGCAGTCCCCCCGGAAGGGTAGGATACGAGCAGTACTTC
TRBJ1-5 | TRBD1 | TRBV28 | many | CASSPQGAMSNQPQHF | TGTGCCAGCAGTCCACAGGGGGCTATGAGCAATCAGCCCCAGCATTTT
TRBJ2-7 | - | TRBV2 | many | CASKAAGTLAYEQYF | TGTGCCAGCAAAGCAGCCGGGACCCTAGCCTACGAGCAGTACTTC
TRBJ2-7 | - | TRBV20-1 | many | CSARVYGGKVSYEQYF | TGCAGTGCTAGAGTTTATGGCGGGAAGGTATCCTACGAGCAGTACTTC
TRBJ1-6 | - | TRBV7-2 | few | CASSPAGGLNSPLHF | TGTGCCAGCAGCCCGGCTGGGGGCCTTAATTCACCCCTCCACTTT
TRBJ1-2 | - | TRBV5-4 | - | CASSPDGSGAYGYTF | TGTGCCAGCAGCCCGGACGGAAGCGGAGCCTATGGCTACACCTTC
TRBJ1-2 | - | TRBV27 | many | CASRGSVSNYGYTF | TGTGCCAGCCGTGGTTCCGTTTCGAACTATGGCTACACCTTC
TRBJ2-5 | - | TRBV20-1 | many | CSARVGAGIGETQYF | TGCAGTGCTAGAGTGGGGGCAGGAATAGGAGAGACCCAGTACTTC
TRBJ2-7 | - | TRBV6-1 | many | CASSESRAETSYEQYF | TGTGCCAGCAGTGAATCGAGGGCCGAAACATCCTACGAGCAGTACTTC
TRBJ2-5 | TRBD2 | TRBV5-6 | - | CASSFGGEVGETQYF | TGTGCCAGCAGCTTTGGGGGGGAGGTAGGAGAGACCCAGTACTTC
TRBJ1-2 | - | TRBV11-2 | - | CASSFRRGGYTF | TGTGCCAGCAGTTTTCGGCGCGGGGGCTACACCTTC
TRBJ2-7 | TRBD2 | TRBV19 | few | CASSIDSGSATYEQYF | TGTGCCAGTAGTATCGATAGCGGGAGCGCAACCTACGAGCAGTACTTC
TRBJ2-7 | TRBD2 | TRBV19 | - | CASSPGGGSEQYF | TGTGCCAGTAGTCCGGGAGGGGGGTCCGAGCAGTACTTC
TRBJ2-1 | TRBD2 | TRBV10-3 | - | CAISDSSGTSGYHEQFF | TGTGCCATCAGTGATTCCTCCGGGACTAGCGGGTACCATGAGCAGTTCTTC
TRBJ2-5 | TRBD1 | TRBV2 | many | CASSRRTGGQQETQYF | TGTGCCAGCAGTCGACGTACAGGGGGTCAGCAAGAGACCCAGTACTTC
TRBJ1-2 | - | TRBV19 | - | CASAEGRVIYGYTF | TGTGCCAGTGCCGAAGGCAGGGTGATTTATGGCTACACCTTC
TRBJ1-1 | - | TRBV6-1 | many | CASSDPGGRRLTEAFF | TGTGCCAGCAGTGACCCGGGGGGCAGGCGCTTGACTGAAGCTTTCTTT
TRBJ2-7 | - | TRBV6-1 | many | CASTPSAIPGVDEQYF | TGTGCCAGCACCCCCTCGGCCATCCCAGGGGTCGACGAGCAGTACTTC
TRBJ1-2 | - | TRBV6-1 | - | CASGKGPISSYGYTF | TGTGCCAGCGGGAAAGGGCCTATCTCAAGCTATGGCTACACCTTC
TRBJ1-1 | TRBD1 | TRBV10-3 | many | CAISEDRGNTEAFF | TGTGCCATCAGTGAGGACAGGGGGAATACTGAAGCTTTCTTT
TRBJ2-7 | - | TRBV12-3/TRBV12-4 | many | CASSPVGYEQYF | TGTGCCAGCAGCCCAGTAGGCTACGAGCAGTACTTC
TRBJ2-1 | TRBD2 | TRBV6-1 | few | CASSPPGLAGISEQFF | TGTGCCAGCAGTCCTCCGGGACTAGCGGGAATAAGTGAGCAGTTCTTC
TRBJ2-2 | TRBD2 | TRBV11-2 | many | CASSLEGLAGTGELFF | TGTGCCAGCAGCTTAGAGGGGCTAGCGGGCACCGGGGAGCTGTTTTTT